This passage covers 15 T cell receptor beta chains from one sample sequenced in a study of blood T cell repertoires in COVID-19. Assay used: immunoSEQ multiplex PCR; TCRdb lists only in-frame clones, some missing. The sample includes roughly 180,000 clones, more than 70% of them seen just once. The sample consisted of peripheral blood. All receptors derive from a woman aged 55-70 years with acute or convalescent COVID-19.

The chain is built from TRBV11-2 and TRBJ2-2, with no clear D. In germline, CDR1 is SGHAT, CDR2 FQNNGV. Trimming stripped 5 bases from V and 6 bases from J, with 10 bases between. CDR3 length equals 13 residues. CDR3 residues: CASSPGPSGELFF. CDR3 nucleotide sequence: TGTGCCAGCAGCCCTGGCCCGTCCGGGGAGCTGTTTTTT. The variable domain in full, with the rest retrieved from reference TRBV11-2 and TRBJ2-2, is EAGVAQSPRYKIIEKRQSVAFWCNPISGHATLYWYQQILGQGPKLLIQFQNNGVVDDSQLPKDRFSAERLKGVDSTLKIQPAKLEDSAVYLCASSPGPSGELFFGEGSRLTVL.

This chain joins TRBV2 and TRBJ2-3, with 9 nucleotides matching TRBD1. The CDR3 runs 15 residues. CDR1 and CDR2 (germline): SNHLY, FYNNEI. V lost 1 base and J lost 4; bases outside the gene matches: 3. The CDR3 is CASSEDRGRADTQYF. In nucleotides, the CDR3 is TGTGCCAGCAGTGAAGACAGGGGGCGCGCAGATACGCAGTATTTT.

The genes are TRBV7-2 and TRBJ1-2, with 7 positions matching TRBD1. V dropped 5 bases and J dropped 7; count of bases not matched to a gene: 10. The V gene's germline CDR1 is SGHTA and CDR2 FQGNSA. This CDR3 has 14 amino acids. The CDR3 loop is CASSPGQVPIGYTF. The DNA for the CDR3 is TGTGCCAGCAGCCCTGGACAGGTTCCGATTGGCTACACCTTC.

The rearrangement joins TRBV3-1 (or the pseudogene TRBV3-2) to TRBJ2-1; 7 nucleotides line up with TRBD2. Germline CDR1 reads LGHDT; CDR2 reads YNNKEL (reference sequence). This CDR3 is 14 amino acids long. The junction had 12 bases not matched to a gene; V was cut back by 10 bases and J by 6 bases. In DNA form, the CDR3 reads TGTGCCACTTCCGAGCGGGGCTTGTTCAATGAGCAGTTCTTC. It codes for CATSERGLFNEQFF.

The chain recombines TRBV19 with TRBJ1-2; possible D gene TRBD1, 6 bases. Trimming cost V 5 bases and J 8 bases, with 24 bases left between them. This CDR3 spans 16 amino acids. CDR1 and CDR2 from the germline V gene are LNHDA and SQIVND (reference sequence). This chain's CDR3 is CASSADGRTALVGYTF. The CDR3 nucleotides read TGTGCCAGTAGTGCCGACGGCCGGACAGCTTTGGTGGGCTACACCTTC. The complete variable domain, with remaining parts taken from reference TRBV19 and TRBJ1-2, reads DGGITQSPKYLFRKEGQNVTLSCEQNLNHDAMYWYRQDPGQGLRLIYYSQIVNDFQKGDIAEGYSVSREKKESFPLTVTSAQKNPTAFYLCASSADGRTALVGYTFGSGTRLTVV.

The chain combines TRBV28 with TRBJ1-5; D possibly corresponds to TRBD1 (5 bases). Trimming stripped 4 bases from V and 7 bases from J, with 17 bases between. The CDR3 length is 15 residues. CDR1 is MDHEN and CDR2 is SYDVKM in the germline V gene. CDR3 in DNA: TGTGCCAGCAGTTACCAGGGAATGACTCAGCAGCCCCAGCATTTT. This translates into CASSYQGMTQQPQHF.

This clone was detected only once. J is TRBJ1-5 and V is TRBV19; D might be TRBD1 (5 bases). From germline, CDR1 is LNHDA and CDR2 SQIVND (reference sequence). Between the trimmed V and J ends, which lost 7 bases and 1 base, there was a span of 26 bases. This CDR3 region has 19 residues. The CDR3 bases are TGTGCCAGTACAATTGGTTCCCGGGGGGTCCTAGGGAGCAATCAGCCCCAGCATTTT. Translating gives CASTIGSRGVLGSNQPQHF.

The CDR3 DNA reads TGCGCCAGCAGCTTGGACAGCTCTAAGTCCGGCGGCTACACCTTC. Translating gives CASSLDSSKSGGYTF. The chain couples TRBV5-1 to TRBJ1-2; no reliable D call. Trimming left V 0 bases short and J 8 bases short, with 17 bases between. Germline V gene data show CDR1 as SGHRS and CDR2 as YFSETQ. The CDR3 contains 15 residues.

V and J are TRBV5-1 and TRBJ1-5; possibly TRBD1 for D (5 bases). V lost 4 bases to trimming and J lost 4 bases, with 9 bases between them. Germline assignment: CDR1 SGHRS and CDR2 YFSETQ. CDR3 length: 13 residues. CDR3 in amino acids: CASSMDTNQPQHF. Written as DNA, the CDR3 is TGCGCCAGCAGCATGGACACAAATCAGCCCCAGCATTTT.

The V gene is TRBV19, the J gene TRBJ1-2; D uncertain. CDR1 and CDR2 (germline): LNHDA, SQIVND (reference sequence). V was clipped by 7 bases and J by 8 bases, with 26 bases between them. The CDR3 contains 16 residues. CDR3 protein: CASTRERIVPLYGYTF. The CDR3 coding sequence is TGTGCCAGTACCCGAGAACGAATTGTCCCTCTATACGGCTACACCTTC.

CDR3 bases: TGTGCCAGCAGCCCAGGACAGGTTCCCCCCAGGGATGGCTACACCTTC. This sequence encodes CASSPGQVPPRDGYTF. The chain links TRBV28 to TRBJ1-2; 7 nucleotides line up with TRBD1. Germline loops: CDR1 MDHEN, CDR2 SYDVKM. This CDR3 has 16 residues. V was clipped by 6 bases and J by 6 bases; unmatched bases: 16.

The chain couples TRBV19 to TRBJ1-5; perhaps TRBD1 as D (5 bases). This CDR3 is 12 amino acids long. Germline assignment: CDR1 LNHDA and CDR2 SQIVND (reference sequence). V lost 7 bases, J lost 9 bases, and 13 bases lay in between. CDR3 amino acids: CASTRPGAPQHF. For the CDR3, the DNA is TGTGCCAGTACCAGACCTGGGGCGCCCCAGCATTTT.

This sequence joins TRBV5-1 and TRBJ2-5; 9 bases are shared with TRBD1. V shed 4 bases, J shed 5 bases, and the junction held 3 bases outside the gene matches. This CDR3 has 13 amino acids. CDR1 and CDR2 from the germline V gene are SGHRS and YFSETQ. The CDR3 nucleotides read TGCGCCAGCAGCCGGACAGGGGACGAGACCCAGTACTTC. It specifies CASSRTGDETQYF. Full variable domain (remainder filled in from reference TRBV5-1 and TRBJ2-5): KAGVTQTPRYLIKTRGQQVTLSCSPISGHRSVSWYQQTPGQGLQFLFEYFSETQRNKGNFPGRFSGRQFSNSRSEMNVSTLELGDSALYLCASSRTGDETQYFGPGTRLLVL.

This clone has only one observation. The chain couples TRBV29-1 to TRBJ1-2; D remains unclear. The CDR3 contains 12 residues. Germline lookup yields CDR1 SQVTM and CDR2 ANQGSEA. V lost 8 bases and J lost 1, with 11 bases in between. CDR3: CSILLVNYGYTF. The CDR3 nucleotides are TGCAGCATACTTCTGGTTAACTATGGCTACACCTTC.

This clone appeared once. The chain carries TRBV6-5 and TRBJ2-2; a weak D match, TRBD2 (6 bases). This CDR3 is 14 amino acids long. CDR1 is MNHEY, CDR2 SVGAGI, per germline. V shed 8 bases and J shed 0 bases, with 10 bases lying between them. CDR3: CASPGLTNTGELFF. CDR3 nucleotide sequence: TGTGCCAGCCCGGGACTGACGAACACCGGGGAGCTGTTTTTT.